The entry that follows covers one T cell receptor (beta chain) sequence. This clonotype has at least ten counts. Its cognate antigen has yet to be identified. No much larger clone exists at a distance of one base, and base qualities are not known. These data belong to a study of T cells in Graves' hyperthyroidism and ophthalmopathy (dated by TCRdb to the late 2010s). Some background on the complete study: Peripheral blood was sampled at the time of initial diagnosis, prior to any treatment. A discovery cohort of around 100 patients, about 44 with Graves' ophthalmopathy and under 60 with stable Graves' hyperthyroidism, was used to find distinguishing TCR V-J signatures. Prospective prediction of ophthalmopathy was tested in an independent validation cohort consisting of some 18 hyperthyroidism patients and some 16 patients who later progressed to ophthalmopathy. For training and testing, the roughly 100 patients in the discovery cohort were randomly divided in a 7:3 ratio. In addition, the study compared T-cell repertoires in thyroid tissue and in blood from about six Graves' hyperthyroidism patients. After sampling, hyperthyroidism patients received methimazole starting at 30 mg daily, and ophthalmopathy patients received high-dose intravenous methylprednisolone. TCR Vbeta CDR3 sequencing of 140 or so peripheral blood samples (under 45 ophthalmopathy, 75 hyperthyroidism and around 17 progressor patients) is reported in the paper.

Hyperthyroidism patients were aged 18 to 65 years and newly diagnosed, with disease duration of less than 2 months. Any patient with an uncontrolled infection, another autoimmune disease, pregnancy or lactation was excluded. Clinical symptoms, serum thyroxine and TRAb, thyroid ultrasound, and orbital computed tomography formed the basis for the diagnoses. For progressor patients, blood was drawn at the first diagnosis of hyperthyroidism, before any ophthalmopathy symptoms had appeared. PBMCs were separated from roughly 9.6 ml of fresh peripheral blood using Ficoll-Paque density gradient centrifugation. Progressor patients were defined as those initially diagnosed with Graves' hyperthyroidism in whom ophthalmopathy developed during follow-up. Total RNA was extracted using Trizol reagent, and RNA quality was assessed on an Agilent 2100 Bioanalyzer. The germline V gene (reference sequence) yields GTSNPN for CDR1 and SVGIG for CDR2. The CDR3 contains 12 residues, cysteine and phenylalanine counted. Only CDR3 DNA remains: 36 bases, in frame from the first base. V is shortened by 2 bases, J by 5 bases, and the region joining them spans 9 bases.

The TCR beta CDR3 regions were amplified from the RNA transcripts. The first round of RT-PCR for the TCR CDR3 was performed with the HTBI primer set and the Qiagen OneStep RT-PCR kit. The libraries were constructed in a second round of multiplex PCR and then size-selected and purified. Libraries were sequenced paired-end with 100 bp reads on an Illumina HiSeq2000. Under the source paper's analysis protocol: SOAPnuke was used to process the raw data, throwing out any read that contained adapters or uncalled bases, had a mean Phred below 15, or lacked an exact constant-primer or identifier match. High-quality paired reads were merged with COPE v1.2.5, and unique nucleotide sequences were defined as clonotypes. MiTCR v1.1 was used to align clonotypes to the IMGT TRBV, TRBD and TRBJ reference segments. The analysis was restricted to V-J combinations with a frequency above 0.0001, which together covered just over 99% of the repertoires. The TCS score was defined as F50 (clonal expansion) divided by E x V (chaos), with BLOSUM62-based TCRdist calculated between CDR3 peptides within each V-J. Welch's t-statistics and random forest reduced around 550 V-J features to about 12, which were used in a naive Bayes classifier (R e1071). TCRdb reprocessed the public reads (quality trimming at Q25 with fastp, clone calling with MiXCR) and kept in-frame beta chains. Each entry is one CDR3 protein sequence, shown with its most common DNA and genes. These V and J calls derive from TCRdb rather than the authors' analysis. The sample table contains about 770,000 distinct CDR3 sequences; only one count was recorded for around 20% of them. Over 15% of the sample belongs to the ten largest clones.

The research as a whole found: In validation, progression to ophthalmopathy was predicted by the model with roughly 69% sensitivity and 72% to 85% specificity, a median of approximately 6.5 months before onset. Blood samples also contained most of the expanded thyroid clonotypes (frequency above 0.001), which suggests that blood repertoires may reflect thyroid immune responses. No statistical method was used to fix the sample size in advance, and group allocation was not hidden from the investigators. In cross-validation, a model built on a 13 V-J signature told ophthalmopathy apart from stable hyperthyroidism with approximately 91% sensitivity and about 81% specificity, and in testing the same model reached 80%/75%.

This TCR came from a woman in her forties or fifties with Graves' hyperthyroidism that later progressed to Graves' ophthalmopathy. Source material: blood. The rearrangement joined TRBV30 to TRBJ1-1; possibly the D gene is TRBD1, per 5 matching bases. In nucleotides, the sequence is TGTGCCTGGAGTCTGGGGGGTACTGAAGCTTTCTTT. The encoded protein is CAWSLGGTEAFF.